This T cell receptor (beta chain) stems from a study of human CD4 T cells and Enterobacteriaceae (dated by TCRdb to 2019 to 2021). Findings and caveats that apply to the study as a whole: Reactivity of ex vivo clonotypes was inferred only by matching nucleotide sequences to CFSE-low cultures from the same donors. Ex vivo, broadly cross-reactive clonotypes appeared more expanded than specific ones, with 11 of 19 and 21 of 34 in the top 5%.

Deep-level sequencing, with a detection sensitivity of one cell in 200,000, was applied to the ex vivo total memory CD4+ samples. The QIAamp DNA Micro Kit was used to extract genomic DNA from cell pellets, and spectrophotometry was used to check the DNA quantity and purity. TCR Vbeta CDR3 regions were amplified with the immunoSEQ multiplex PCR assay. The amplicons were sequenced on the Illumina HiSeq platform. The retrieved sequences were 87 nucleotides long and included the CDR3 region. Per the source publication's procedure: A unique productive TCR Vbeta nucleotide sequence was defined as a clonotype and was quantified by productive template frequency from ImmunoSEQ Analyzer V3.0. A threshold set at the top 5th percentile of each frequency-ranked repertoire was used to define expanded clonotypes. Repertoire overlap was calculated as Chao-Jaccard with the R package fossil and was visualized by nonmetric multidimensional scaling with the R package MASS. TCRdb limited this immuneACCESS table to in-frame rearrangements with V and J called. A share of clones is missing; checked studies link under half to unresolved V genes, and the rest is unexplained. Clone size and V and J calls were adopted from that table, with D and trimming inferred from the DNA. For this sample there are about 26,000 clones; approximately 80% appear just once. Around 0.96% of the sample belongs to the ten largest clones.

The CDR3 runs 17 amino acids, cysteine and phenylalanine included. The entry retains the CDR3 DNA only, 51 bases that are in frame from base 1. Trimming leaves V shorter by 10 bases and J shorter by 3 bases, with the junction holding 10 bases beyond the gene matches. Based on the germline V gene (reference sequence), the CDR1 and CDR2 sequences are LNHDA and SQIVND. Memory CD4+ T cells were FACS-sorted on a FACSAria III to over 95% purity as all CD4+ cells other than CD45RA+CCR7+CD95- naive cells. Blood from healthy donors was obtained from blood donation centers in Switzerland. Total CD4+ T cells and monocytes were enriched by positive selection with CD4 and CD14 magnetic microbeads. CD8+, CD14+, CD16+, CD56+, CD19+ and CD25-bright cells were excluded prior to sorting. To assess in vivo expansion of bacteria-reactive clonotypes, total memory CD4+ T cells from two blood donors were sequenced directly ex vivo. Ficoll-Paque Plus was used to isolate peripheral blood mononuclear cells from donor blood.

As to this clone: Its cognate antigen has yet to be identified. Base qualities are not at hand, and no much larger clone is one base apart.

The TCR comes from a human donor in good health. The chain joins TRBV19 to TRBJ2-6; TRBD1 matches 12 bases in the middle. Sequenced input: memory CD4+ T cells from blood. The cell subset or site tag for this specimen amounts to: total memory CD4 T cells sorted directly ex vivo, unstimulated. The DNA reads TGTGCCACTAAACCGGGACAGGGGGCGAGTGGGGCCAACGTCCTGACTTTC. Its product reads: CATKPGQGASGANVLTF.